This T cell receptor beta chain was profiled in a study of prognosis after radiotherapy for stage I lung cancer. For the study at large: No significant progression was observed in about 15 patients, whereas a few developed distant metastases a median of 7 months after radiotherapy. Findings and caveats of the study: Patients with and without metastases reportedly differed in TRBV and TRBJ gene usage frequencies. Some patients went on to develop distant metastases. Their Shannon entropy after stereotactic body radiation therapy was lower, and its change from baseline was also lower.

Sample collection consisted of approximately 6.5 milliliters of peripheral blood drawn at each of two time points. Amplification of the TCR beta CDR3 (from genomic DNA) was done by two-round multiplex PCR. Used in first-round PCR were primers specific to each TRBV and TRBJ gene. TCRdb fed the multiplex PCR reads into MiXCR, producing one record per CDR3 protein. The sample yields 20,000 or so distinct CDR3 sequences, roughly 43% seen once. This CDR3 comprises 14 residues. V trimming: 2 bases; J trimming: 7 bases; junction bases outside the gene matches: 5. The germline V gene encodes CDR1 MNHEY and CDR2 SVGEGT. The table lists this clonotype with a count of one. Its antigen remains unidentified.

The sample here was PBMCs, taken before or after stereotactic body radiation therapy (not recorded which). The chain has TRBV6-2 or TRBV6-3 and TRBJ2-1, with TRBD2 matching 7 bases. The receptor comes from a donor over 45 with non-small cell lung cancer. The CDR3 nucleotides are TGTGCCAGCAGTTACACCTCAGCGGGGAATGAGCAGTTCTTC. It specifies CASSYTSAGNEQFF.